Below, 3 T cell receptor beta chains from the same sample are listed, as sequenced in a study of blood T cell repertoires in COVID-19. TCRdb's table, derived via immunoSEQ multiplex PCR, lists solely in-frame clones and lacks some. The sample yields approximately 200,000 clones, around three quarters seen once. The sequencing input was peripheral blood. The receptors come from a man aged 55 to 70 with active or convalescent COVID-19.

This chain connects TRBV12-3 or TRBV12-4 to TRBJ1-2; 7 bases map to TRBD1. The CDR3 is 12 amino acids. With V trimmed by 5 bases and J by 4 bases, 1 base remained unmatched. The chain's CDR3 is CASSGDSYGYTF. The CDR3 DNA sequence: TGTGCCAGCAGTGGGGACAGCTATGGCTACACCTTC.

This clone showed up just a few times. V and J are TRBV3-1 (or the pseudogene TRBV3-2) and TRBJ1-5, with 7 nucleotides matching TRBD1. The germline gives CDR1 LGHDT, CDR2 YNNKEL (reference sequence). The CDR3 runs to 13 residues. Unmatched junction bases numbered 0, after V lost 5 bases and J lost 2 bases. CDR3 sequence reads: CASSGQGNQPQHF. The CDR3 nucleotides are TGTGCCAGCAGCGGACAGGGCAATCAGCCCCAGCATTTT.

The chain recombines TRBV5-6 with TRBJ1-1; the match to TRBD1 covers 8 bases. This CDR3 comprises 17 residues. Germline V gene lookup returns CDR1 SGHDT and CDR2 YYEEEE. Trimming took 4 bases from V and 1 from J; bases not matched to a gene: 12. CDR3 bases: TGTGCCAGCAGCCTAGGGGCAGGGGGCCTCAAGAACACTGAAGCTTTCTTT. As protein: CASSLGAGGLKNTEAFF.